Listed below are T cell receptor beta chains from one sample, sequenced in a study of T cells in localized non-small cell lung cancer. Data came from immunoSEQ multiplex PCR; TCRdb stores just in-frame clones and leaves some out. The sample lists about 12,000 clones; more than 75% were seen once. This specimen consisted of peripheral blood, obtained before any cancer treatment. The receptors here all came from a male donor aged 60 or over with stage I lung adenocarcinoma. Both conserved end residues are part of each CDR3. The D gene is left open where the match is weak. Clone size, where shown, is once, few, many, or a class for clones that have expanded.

CDR3 DNA: TGTGCCAGTGGGGGGATCACAGATACGCAGTATTTT
CDR3 protein: CASGGITDTQYF
clone size: -
J gene: TRBJ2-3
D gene: -
V gene: TRBV7-9

CDR3 DNA: TGTGCCAGCAGGGCCTCCCAGGGGTGGGGGAACACTGAAGCTTTCTTT
CDR3 protein: CASRASQGWGNTEAFF
clone size: -
J gene: TRBJ1-1
D gene: -
V gene: TRBV28

CDR3 DNA: TGTGCCAGCAGCCCGCCCTGGGGAGAGACCCAGTACTTC
CDR3 protein: CASSPPWGETQYF
clone size: -
J gene: TRBJ2-5
D gene: -
V gene: TRBV7-2

CDR3 DNA: TGTGCCAGCAGTCAGGGGGGAGAAGCTTTCTTT
CDR3 protein: CASSQGGEAFF
clone size: once
J gene: TRBJ1-1
D gene: TRBD1
V gene: TRBV6-5

CDR3 DNA: TGCGCCAGCACGGGGTGCACCGGGGAGCTGTTTTTT
CDR3 protein: CASTGCTGELFF
clone size: -
J gene: TRBJ2-2
D gene: -
V gene: TRBV23-1

CDR3 DNA: TGTGCCAGCAGCCAAGAGGGTCCGGGGGCGCTCTGGGGCTACACCTTC
CDR3 protein: CASSQEGPGALWGYTF
clone size: few
J gene: TRBJ1-2
D gene: -
V gene: TRBV4-2

CDR3 DNA: TGCGCCAGCAGGCGAGGGACAGGGGGTTCCGGGGAGCTGTTTTTT
CDR3 protein: CASRRGTGGSGELFF
clone size: -
J gene: TRBJ2-2
D gene: TRBD1
V gene: TRBV5-1

CDR3 DNA: TGTGCCAGCAGTGAACGACTAGCGGGGGCAGGGACCCAGTACTTC
CDR3 protein: CASSERLAGAGTQYF
clone size: few
J gene: TRBJ2-5
D gene: TRBD2
V gene: TRBV25-1

CDR3 DNA: TGTGCCATCGGAGGGCCCGACTATAATTCACCCCTCCACTTT
CDR3 protein: CAIGGPDYNSPLHF
clone size: -
J gene: TRBJ1-6
D gene: -
V gene: TRBV10-3

CDR3 DNA: TGCGCCAGCGGAAGGGTAGGACGCACCGGGGAGCTGTTTTTT
CDR3 protein: CASGRVGRTGELFF
clone size: -
J gene: TRBJ2-2
D gene: -
V gene: TRBV5-1

CDR3 DNA: TGCGCCAGCAGCCCGGGGACAGTGCGCTATGGCTACACCTTC
CDR3 protein: CASSPGTVRYGYTF
clone size: -
J gene: TRBJ1-2
D gene: TRBD1
V gene: TRBV5-1

CDR3 DNA: TGTGCCAGCAGTTTGGACAGGGGGCGAACTGAAGCTTTCTTT
CDR3 protein: CASSLDRGRTEAFF
clone size: -
J gene: TRBJ1-1
D gene: TRBD1
V gene: TRBV27

CDR3 DNA: TGTGCCAGCAGTGACAGGGGGACCCCTGGCAATCAGCCCCAGCATTTT
CDR3 protein: CASSDRGTPGNQPQHF
clone size: -
J gene: TRBJ1-5
D gene: TRBD1
V gene: TRBV6-1

CDR3 DNA: TGTGCCAGCAGAATAACAGGGAAGGAAGGAGGCTACACCTTC
CDR3 protein: CASRITGKEGGYTF
clone size: -
J gene: TRBJ1-2
D gene: -
V gene: TRBV28

CDR3 DNA: TGCGCCAGCAGCTCACAAGACAGGGACCATGAGCAGTTCTTC
CDR3 protein: CASSSQDRDHEQFF
clone size: -
J gene: TRBJ2-1
D gene: TRBD1
V gene: TRBV5-1

CDR3 DNA: TGTGCCAGCAGCTTAGATGGGGGGAATGAGCAGTTCTTC
CDR3 protein: CASSLDGGNEQFF
clone size: -
J gene: TRBJ2-1
D gene: -
V gene: TRBV7-7

CDR3 DNA: TGCGCCAGCAGCCAAGAAATGGGACAGTCTGTCTACGTCCTGACTTTC
CDR3 protein: CASSQEMGQSVYVLTF
clone size: -
J gene: TRBJ2-6
D gene: TRBD1
V gene: TRBV4-3

CDR3 DNA: TGTGCCAGCAGCTCCTACGGGGCCGGTTACTCTGGAAACACCATATATTTT
CDR3 protein: CASSSYGAGYSGNTIYF
clone size: -
J gene: TRBJ1-3
D gene: -
V gene: TRBV5-6

CDR3 DNA: TGTGCCAGTAGTATCGCCGGGGAGCTGTTTTTT
CDR3 protein: CASSIAGELFF
clone size: -
J gene: TRBJ2-2
D gene: -
V gene: TRBV19

CDR3 DNA: TGTGCCAGCAGTTACTCGTTTTTGGACACTGAAGCTTTCTTT
CDR3 protein: CASSYSFLDTEAFF
clone size: -
J gene: TRBJ1-1
D gene: -
V gene: TRBV6-6

CDR3 DNA: TGTGCCAGCAGTACGACAGAGATGAACACTGAAGCTTTCTTT
CDR3 protein: CASSTTEMNTEAFF
clone size: -
J gene: TRBJ1-1
D gene: -
V gene: TRBV6-5

CDR3 DNA: TGTGCCAGCAGTTTCACGGGGGGCGGTGGCTACACCTTC
CDR3 protein: CASSFTGGGGYTF
clone size: -
J gene: TRBJ1-2
D gene: -
V gene: TRBV27

CDR3 DNA: TGCGCCAGCAGCCAAGAAACCTTGGGGGGAAAACTGTTTTTT
CDR3 protein: CASSQETLGGKLFF
clone size: -
J gene: TRBJ1-4
D gene: -
V gene: TRBV4-1

CDR3 DNA: TGTGCCAGCAGTTCCGACAGCAAAAACATTCAGTACTTC
CDR3 protein: CASSSDSKNIQYF
clone size: -
J gene: TRBJ2-4
D gene: -
V gene: TRBV2

CDR3 DNA: TGTGCCAGCAGTTCCCCGGGGCTACAAGAGACCCAGTACTTC
CDR3 protein: CASSSPGLQETQYF
clone size: -
J gene: TRBJ2-5
D gene: -
V gene: TRBV28

CDR3 DNA: TGCGCCAGCAGCCAAGATCATCCAGGGGAGACCTATGGCTACACCTTC
CDR3 protein: CASSQDHPGETYGYTF
clone size: -
J gene: TRBJ1-2
D gene: -
V gene: TRBV4-3

CDR3 DNA: TGTGCCAGCAGTTGGGGACAGGGAAACACCATATATTTT
CDR3 protein: CASSWGQGNTIYF
clone size: -
J gene: TRBJ1-3
D gene: TRBD1
V gene: TRBV27